The clone carrying this TCR beta chain was seen a few times. Antigen: not known. J gave up 4 bases and V 4 bases, and 9 bases lay outside the gene matches. Germline V gives CDR1 LGHNA, CDR2 YSLEER. This CDR3 has 15 residues. Alongside a J-beta primer mix, a sample-barcoded 5' primer served in a second PCR lasting about 7 to 12 cycles. Each CDR3 protein is one row after TCRdb ran MiXCR on the 5' RACE reads. The sample carries roughly 1.5 million distinct CDR3 sequences, about 42% recorded once. The sample is drawn from a study of blood T cells in healthy people across ages. General study points: Donor CMV status, an unknown factor, possibly confounded changes in expanded clonotypes. Older age coincided with a roughly linear decline in TCR beta diversity per million T cells. The study found more naive CD4+ cells and higher diversity in long-lived than aged donors.

The sample providers were healthy Caucasian people from Russia, aged roughly 6 to 90. The origin of this receptor is a young woman in good health. The specimen was blood. This chain connects TRBV4-3 to TRBJ2-7; 8 bases map to TRBD1. CDR3 DNA sequence: TGCGCCAGCAGCCCCTATCTGGACAGGGAGTACGAGCAGTACTTC. Translation: CASSPYLDREYEQYF.